The 10 T cell receptor beta chains in this list originate from one sample, sequenced in a study of beta chain features in type 1 diabetes. cDNA synthesis used the whole RNA isolate, giving expressed TCRB sequences. This table comes from immunoSEQ multiplex PCR, and its TCRdb copy is limited to in-frame clones, with some not included. The sample lists a few hundred thousand clones, more than 13% occurring once. The specimen was naive CD4+ T cells from blood. These receptors were taken from a woman under 30 in good health.

The V call is TRBV18, the J call TRBJ2-3; maybe TRBD2 (6 bases). The CDR3 spans 14 residues. Trimming removed 4 bases from V and 4 bases from J, with 12 bases in between. The germline V gene has CDR1 KGHSH and CDR2 LQKENI. Here the CDR3 DNA reads TGTGCCAGCTCACTTTTACGGGAGCCAGATACGCAGTATTTT. Protein: CASSLLREPDTQYF.

This clone has more than one count but fewer than ten. The CDR3 bases are TGCAGCGCGGACAGGGGATGGACCGGGGAGCTGTTTTTT. Translation: CSADRGWTGELFF. The chain employs TRBV29-1 and TRBJ2-2; TRBD1 matches 9 bases. From germline, CDR1 is SQVTM and CDR2 ANQGSEA. CDR3 length equals 13 residues. The V and J ends lost 7 bases and 5 bases, in that order; junction bases with no gene match: 5.

This clone was counted only a few times. The chain is built from TRBV29-1 and TRBJ2-1; TRBD2 is a possible D gene (6 bases). The germline V gene has CDR1 SQVTM and CDR2 ANQGSEA. This CDR3 is 13 amino acids long. V was clipped by 5 bases and J by 2 bases, with 10 bases between them. CDR3 DNA: TGCAGCGTTCCGGCTAGCGCCTACAATGAGCAGTTCTTC. It is translated as CSVPASAYNEQFF.

This clone was counted a few times. This sequence joins TRBV25-1 and TRBJ1-2; the D gene is possibly TRBD1 (6 bases). In germline, CDR1 is MGHDK, CDR2 SYGVNS. The V end was cut by 1 base, the J end by 6 bases, with 15 bases between. This CDR3 comprises 15 residues. Here the CDR3 reads CASSELSGAHHGYTF. For the CDR3, the DNA is TGTGCCAGCAGTGAATTGTCAGGGGCACATCATGGCTACACCTTC.

V gene TRBV11-3 combines with J gene TRBJ2-3; perhaps TRBD1 as D (6 bases). V was trimmed by 6 bases and J by 2 bases, leaving 12 bases between them. The germline CDR1 and CDR2 sequences are SGHNT and YENEEA. CDR3 length equals 14 residues. As DNA, the CDR3 is TGTGCCAGCAGTTTACAGGGCGCCACAGATACGCAGTATTTT. Translating it yields CASSLQGATDTQYF.

The V and J genes are TRBV7-9 and TRBJ2-7; D possibly corresponds to TRBD1 (6 bases). V was clipped by 2 bases and J by 5 bases, with 16 bases between them. There are 15 residues in the CDR3. Germline-derived CDR1 and CDR2 are SEHNR and FQNEAQ (reference sequence). DNA for the CDR3: TGTGCCAGCAGCTTATTGGGGGCGCTTAAGAACGAGCAGTACTTC. This sequence encodes CASSLLGALKNEQYF.

The J gene is TRBJ1-5, the V gene TRBV7-9, with D perhaps matching TRBD1 (5 bases). Germline values: CDR1 SEHNR, CDR2 FQNEAQ (reference sequence). The CDR3 totals 15 residues. Trimming cost V 2 bases and J 1 base, with 9 bases left between them. CDR3 loop: CASSLQGRSNQPQHF. For the CDR3, the DNA is TGTGCCAGCAGCTTACAGGGCAGAAGCAATCAGCCCCAGCATTTT.

This clone is a singleton in its sample. In the same sample, other DNA sequences code for this CDR3. CDR3 in amino acids: CASSSGQGGQPQHF. In DNA form, the CDR3 reads TGCGCCAGCAGCTCGGGACAGGGGGGACAGCCCCAGCATTTT. The chain links TRBV5-1 to TRBJ1-5; the match to TRBD1 covers 11 bases. Germline CDR1 reads SGHRS; CDR2 reads YFSETQ. With V trimmed by 3 bases and J by 7 bases, 3 bases remained unmatched. The CDR3 is 14 amino acids.

A few counts support this clone. The genes are TRBV29-1 and TRBJ2-7, with D tentatively TRBD2 (5 bases). This CDR3 comprises 14 residues. Germline V lookup: CDR1 SQVTM, CDR2 ANQGSEA. V lost 7 bases and J 2 bases, leaving 18 bases between the germline ends. The CDR3 spells CSARTDGKPYEQYF. DNA of the CDR3: TGCAGCGCTCGGACTGACGGAAAACCCTACGAGCAGTACTTC.

This sequence joins TRBV30 and TRBJ1-5; D is ambiguous. This CDR3 spans 15 amino acids. V was clipped by 2 bases and J by 4 bases, with 15 bases between them. The germline gives CDR1 GTSNPN, CDR2 SVGIG (reference sequence). Here the CDR3 reads CAWSPAVALNQPQHF. The CDR3 DNA sequence: TGTGCCTGGAGTCCCGCCGTGGCCTTAAATCAGCCCCAGCATTTT.